The rows below give T cell receptor beta chains drawn from one sample of a study of vaccination and CD4 T cells after COVID-19. For these receptors, no antigen is known. One entry per CDR3 protein, called by TCRdb with MiXCR from the PCR reads. The sample has roughly 4,900 distinct CDR3 sequences, 30% seen once; the top ten hold roughly 34%. Sample: CD4+ T cells from blood, cultured in vitro. The receptors shown here come from a human donor who had recovered from COVID-19. CDR3s include the opening cysteine and the closing phenylalanine or tryptophan. The D gene is left open where the match is weak. Size tells how often a clone was seen (once, few, many) or the class of an expanded clone, and some rows leave it out.

>-|medium-sized|TRBJ2-3|TRBV15
CATSVHRHTDTQYF
TGTGCCACCAGCGTGCACAGGCACACAGATACGCAGTATTTT
>-|few|TRBJ2-7|TRBV6-1
CASSEAQLGEQYF
TGTGCCAGCAGTGAAGCCCAACTCGGCGAGCAGTACTTC
>-|-|TRBJ2-3|TRBV11-2
CASSLRLLDTQYF
TGTGCCAGCAGCTTGCGACTCCTAGATACGCAGTATTTT
>-|-|TRBJ1-2|TRBV21-1
CASSAEGGSYGYTF
TGTGCCAGCAGCGCGGAAGGGGGCTCCTATGGCTACACCTTC
>-|-|TRBJ2-7|TRBV5-6
CASSLVLGLGEQYF
TGTGCCAGCAGCTTGGTTTTGGGGTTAGGCGAGCAGTACTTC
>TRBD1|-|TRBJ2-1|TRBV4-1
CASSQGQGAWNEQFF
TGCGCCAGCAGCCAAGGACAGGGGGCTTGGAATGAGCAGTTCTTC
>-|-|TRBJ2-7|TRBV6-1
CASRFQGGGEQYF
TGTGCCAGCAGATTCCAGGGCGGCGGCGAGCAGTACTTC
>-|-|TRBJ1-6|TRBV2
CASSARGVALHF
TGTGCCAGCAGCGCCCGGGGGGTCGCCCTCCACTTT
>TRBD1|-|TRBJ2-7|TRBV20-1
CSARSGGADEQYF
TGCAGTGCCCGCTCAGGGGGCGCGGACGAGCAGTACTTC
>-|-|TRBJ1-4|TRBV20-1
CSAQVGGGGRGEKLFF
TGCAGTGCTCAAGTGGGAGGCGGGGGCAGGGGTGAAAAACTGTTTTTT
>-|few|TRBJ2-6|TRBV20-1
CSARMLGGAPGANVLTF
TGCAGTGCTAGGATGTTGGGGGGCGCCCCTGGGGCCAACGTCCTGACTTTC
>-|few|TRBJ1-2|TRBV20-1
CSAPGEYSYGYTF
TGCAGTGCTCCGGGGGAGTACAGCTATGGCTACACCTTC
>-|-|TRBJ1-2|TRBV4-1
CASSLGANYGYTF
TGCGCCAGCAGCCTAGGAGCTAACTATGGCTACACCTTC
>-|-|TRBJ2-5|TRBV11-3
CASSLGQQETQYF
TGTGCCAGCAGCCTCGGACAGCAAGAGACCCAGTACTTC
>TRBD1|few|TRBJ2-1|TRBV7-7
CASSLGQGGEQFF
TGTGCTAGCAGCCTCGGACAGGGAGGTGAGCAGTTCTTC
>-|once|TRBJ2-1|TRBV28
CASSLERREQFF
TGTGCCAGCAGTTTGGAGCGGCGGGAGCAGTTCTTC
>TRBD2|-|TRBJ2-7|TRBV28
CASSLWRGGLSYEQYF
TGTGCCAGCAGTTTATGGCGCGGGGGGCTCTCCTACGAGCAGTACTTC
>-|-|TRBJ2-5|TRBV15
CATSRDLGGAETQYF
TGTGCCACCAGCAGAGATTTAGGAGGGGCTGAGACCCAGTACTTC
>-|-|TRBJ1-5|TRBV15
CATSRDLGNQPQHF
TGTGCCACCAGCAGAGATTTGGGGAATCAGCCCCAGCATTTT
>-|few|TRBJ2-7|TRBV6-1
CASSEGWGYEQYF
TGTGCCAGCAGTGAAGGTTGGGGCTACGAGCAGTACTTC
>-|large|TRBJ2-5|TRBV12-3/TRBV12-4
CASSLRGREETQYF
TGTGCCAGCAGTTTACGAGGGAGAGAAGAGACCCAGTACTTC
>TRBD2|-|TRBJ2-2|TRBV19
CASSRLAGIAGELFF
TGTGCCAGTAGTCGACTAGCGGGAATAGCCGGGGAGCTGTTTTTT
>TRBD2|-|TRBJ2-5|TRBV11-1
CASSFGRAVIETQYF
TGTGCCAGCAGCTTCGGGAGGGCCGTCATCGAGACCCAGTACTTC
>-|few|TRBJ1-1|TRBV6-2/TRBV6-3
CASSYLGGLMNTEAFF
TGTGCCAGCAGTTACTTGGGAGGACTTATGAACACTGAAGCTTTCTTT
>-|-|TRBJ2-3|TRBV4-2
CASSQEWARRSTDTQYF
TGTGCCAGCAGCCAAGAATGGGCCAGACGGAGCACAGATACGCAGTATTTT
>-|few|TRBJ1-2|TRBV5-8
CASSEGQGRNYGYTF
TGTGCCAGCAGCGAGGGGCAGGGACGGAACTATGGCTACACCTTC
>TRBD1|-|TRBJ2-2|TRBV5-1
CASSLSVGTGGTGELFF
TGCGCCAGCAGCTTGTCCGTCGGGACAGGGGGCACCGGGGAGCTGTTTTTT
>-|-|TRBJ2-3|TRBV19
CASSIDTDTQYF
TGTGCCAGTAGCATAGATACAGATACGCAGTATTTT
>-|large|TRBJ1-6|TRBV18
CASSPRSLGTSGSPLHF
TGTGCCAGCTCACCAAGGAGTTTGGGGACGTCGGGCTCACCCCTCCACTTT
>-|-|TRBJ2-5|TRBV12-3/TRBV12-4
CASSLNRQETQYF
TGTGCCAGCAGTTTAAACAGGCAAGAGACCCAGTACTTC
>-|few|TRBJ2-3|TRBV9
CASSVAVNLGSDTQYF
TGTGCCAGCAGCGTAGCGGTGAATTTGGGCTCAGATACGCAGTATTTT
>-|few|TRBJ1-6|TRBV7-8
CASSITDNSPLHF
TGTGCCAGCAGCATAACAGATAATTCACCCCTCCACTTT
>-|few|TRBJ2-5|TRBV20-1
CSARRRETQYF
TGCAGTGCCCGTCGCCGGGAGACCCAGTACTTC
>-|-|TRBJ2-6|TRBV19
CASSIWVAGANVLTF
TGTGCCAGTAGTATTTGGGTTGCCGGGGCCAACGTCCTGACTTTC
>-|-|TRBJ1-1|TRBV5-1
CASSLGAAGTEAFF
TGCGCCAGCAGCTTGGGGGCAGCTGGAACTGAAGCTTTCTTT
>TRBD2|-|TRBJ2-5|TRBV20-1
CSASGNQETQYF
TGCAGCGCCAGCGGGAACCAAGAGACCCAGTACTTC
>-|-|TRBJ2-5|TRBV7-3
CASSPGGGTQYF
TGTGCCAGCAGCCCTGGGGGAGGGACCCAGTACTTC
>TRBD1|few|TRBJ2-3|TRBV24-1
CATSDIRDRESDTQYF
TGTGCCACCAGTGACATCCGGGACAGGGAGTCAGATACGCAGTATTTT
>-|-|TRBJ2-5|TRBV28
CASSLAFPETQYF
TGTGCCAGCAGTTTAGCGTTTCCGGAGACCCAGTACTTC
>-|-|TRBJ2-5|TRBV15
CATSRTDSWETQYF
TGTGCCACCAGCAGAACGGACAGTTGGGAGACCCAGTACTTC
>-|few|TRBJ1-2|TRBV20-1
CSARDPGTLNYGYTF
TGCAGTGCTAGAGACCCCGGGACACTAAACTATGGCTACACCTTC
>TRBD1|few|TRBJ2-7|TRBV20-1
CSAREPGGFYEQYF
TGCAGTGCTAGAGAACCAGGGGGCTTCTACGAGCAGTACTTC
>TRBD2|few|TRBJ2-1|TRBV6-5
CASSYGLAGSNEQFF
TGTGCCAGCAGTTATGGGCTAGCGGGGTCCAATGAGCAGTTCTTC